This T cell receptor (beta chain) was recovered during a study of beta chain features in type 1 diabetes. Overall study context: Comparable age, gender and cell yields were observed in patients relative to healthy donors. Whole-study results and caveats: TCRB CDR3s were moderately but significantly shorter in Type 1 diabetes patients in all four CD4+ subsets. Researchers caution that PCR might favor shorter templates, equally among patients and controls.

The sequenced template was cDNA made from the entire isolated RNA. Here immunoSEQ multiplex PCR was the method, and the copy in TCRdb shows in-frame clones only, minus some. The sample includes about 250,000 clones, approximately 11% of them seen just once. The CDR3 totals 15 residues. The V gene lost 2 bases and the J gene lost 1 base, with 11 bases spanning the gap. CDR1 MNHEY and CDR2 SVGAGI come from the germline V gene. This clone turned up a few times. Its antigen is unidentified. Researchers reported sorting CD4+ naive, central memory, regulatory and stem cell-like memory cells via CD45RO/CCR7/CD25/CD127/CD95/CD27.

The origin of this receptor is a man aged 30 to 39 with type 1 diabetes. The chain couples TRBV6-5 to TRBJ1-1; D is possibly TRBD1 (5 bases). Input material: naive CD4+ T cells from blood. CDR3 bases: TGTGCCAGCAGTTACGGAGACAGTCCGAACACTGAAGCTTTCTTT. Protein product: CASSYGDSPNTEAFF.